This T cell receptor (beta chain) comes out of a study of CD8 T cells in Susac syndrome. There are 14 residues in the CDR3. Germline V gene data show CDR1 as MNHEY and CDR2 as SVGEGT. V lost 0 bases and J lost 5, with 7 bases in between. A word on this clonotype: What it binds is unknown.

An amount of RNA that ranged from roughly 0.45 to 1 ug was reverse transcribed with random hexamers. Using its own MiXCR run on the immunoSEQ multiplex PCR reads, TCRdb lists one record per CDR3 protein. Here the sample spans some 130,000 distinct CDR3 sequences, approximately 95% being singletons. General observations from the study: Clonal expansion was present among Susac CD8+ cells. This expansion reached its peak in TEMRA cells and in active patients. The authors found fewer than 20 Susac-specific public clones in total CD8+ repertoires and roughly 5 in CD8+ TEMRA repertoires.

This clonotype originated in a human donor with Susac syndrome. This chain joins TRBV6-2 or TRBV6-3 and TRBJ2-2; no reliable D call. Sequences were obtained from CD8+ T cells from PBMCs. CDR3 amino acids: CASSYSRKTGELFF. Here the CDR3 DNA reads TGTGCCAGCAGTTACTCGAGGAAAACCGGGGAGCTGTTTTTT.